The T cell receptor (beta chain) under discussion was sequenced for a study of beta chain features in type 1 diabetes. Study summary: Sorted cell examination encompassed 85 million to 130 million cells across all samples.

Findings of the study overall: Unsettled here was the matter of whether HLA type influences TCRB rearrangement. Moderate but significant shortening of TCRB CDR3s was recorded in all four CD4+ subsets from Type 1 diabetes patients.

This clone was counted only a few times. Its target is not known. The isolated RNA, all of it, was reverse transcribed, so expressed TCRB transcripts were what got sequenced. Clones were sequenced by immunoSEQ multiplex PCR, and TCRdb holds only the in-frame ones, with some missing. The sample has roughly 150,000 clones, 10% seen once. CDR3 length: 17 amino acids. CDR1 is LGHNA and CDR2 is YSLEER in the germline V gene. J was trimmed by 7 bases and V by 0 bases; bases with no gene match: 6. Sequences were obtained from central memory CD4+ T cells from blood. The source is a young man with type 1 diabetes. This chain links TRBV4-3 with TRBJ2-1, with TRBD2 identical over 13 bases. The CDR3 coding sequence is TGCGCCAGCAGCCAAGAACTAGCGGGAGGGCCGGGGAATGAGCAGTTCTTC. It translates to CASSQELAGGPGNEQFF.